This entry describes one T cell receptor (beta chain). Authors' analysis steps: Cell counts per sample came from amplifying reference gene primers. Assay used: immunoSEQ multiplex PCR; TCRdb lists only in-frame clones, some missing. That table supplies the V and J calls and clone size; D and trimming were determined from the DNA. Of just under 95,000 clones in the sample, around three quarters were seen once. The CDR3 has 15 residues. V lost 5 bases to trimming and J lost 2 bases, with 10 bases between them. Germline CDR1 is SGHVS and CDR2 is FQNEAQ. This entry belongs to a study of blood T cell repertoires in COVID-19. Overall study: Material from acute and convalescent COVID-19 was sourced from the United States, Italy and Spain. T cells, B-cell-depleted T cells, or PBMCs provided the cDNA or gDNA that served as material.

This TCR was sampled from a man aged 50 to 60 who had recovered from COVID-19. The sample consisted of peripheral blood. The chain combines TRBV7-8 with TRBJ2-6; D possibly corresponds to TRBD2 (5 bases). This chain's CDR3 is CASSPPGAGANVLTF. In DNA form, the CDR3 reads TGTGCCAGCAGCCCCCCCGGGGCTGGGGCCAACGTCCTGACTTTC. Full variable domain (missing parts from reference TRBV7-8 and TRBJ2-6): GAGVSQSPRYKVAKRGQDVALRCDPISGHVSLFWYQQALGQGPEFLTYFQNEAQLDKSGLPSDRFFAERPEGSVSTLKIQRTQQEDSAVYLCASSPPGAGANVLTFGAGSRLTVL.